Presented here are 10 T cell receptor beta chains from one specimen sequenced in a study of T cells in Graves' hyperthyroidism and ophthalmopathy. Regions amplified from RNA transcripts were the TCR beta CDR3 regions. First-round RT-PCR with HTBI primers amplified the TCR CDR3 region. TCRdb used MiXCR to reprocess the multiplex PCR reads, holding one entry per CDR3 protein. The sample includes more than 500,000 distinct CDR3 sequences, roughly 46% of them seen just once. The sequenced sample consisted of peripheral blood or thyroid tissue (not recorded which). Source of these receptors: an adult woman with Graves' disease, either hyperthyroidism or ophthalmopathy (not recorded which).

This clonotype was recorded many times. The chain combines TRBV7-2 with TRBJ1-1; no firm D call. Deletions cut 1 base from V and 3 bases from J, with 9 bases between. The germline CDR1 and CDR2 sequences are SGHTA and FQGNSA. There are 14 residues in the CDR3. CDR3 residues: CASSLGTFDTEAFF. CDR3 bases: TGTGCCAGCAGCTTAGGGACGTTTGACACTGAAGCTTTCTTT.

This chain links TRBV12-3 or TRBV12-4 with TRBJ1-2; no clear D. This CDR3 has 13 residues. V lost 3 bases, J lost 6 bases, and 11 bases lay in between. CDR3 protein: CASSFHPSNGYTF. As DNA, the CDR3 is TGTGCCAGCAGTTTTCACCCGTCCAATGGCTACACCTTC.

This clonotype was observed at least ten times. The chain carries TRBV3-1 and TRBJ2-2, with 12 bases that match TRBD2. The CDR3 extends over 15 amino acids. V was clipped by 3 bases and J by 7 bases; unmatched bases: 3. Germline V gene data show CDR1 as LGHDT and CDR2 as YNNKEL (reference sequence). The CDR3 DNA reads TGTGCCAGCAGCCAGGGACTAGCGGGTCGCGGGGAGCTGTTTTTT. Its translation: CASSQGLAGRGELFF.

The CDR3 region is CATSRVTSGVSPLHF. CDR3 coding DNA: TGTGCCACCAGCAGAGTGACCTCCGGAGTTTCACCCCTCCACTTT. The chain uses TRBV15 and TRBJ1-6; D uncertain. Germline lookup yields CDR1 LNHNV and CDR2 YYDKDF (reference sequence). V lost 1 base, J lost 9 bases, and 13 bases lay in between. The CDR3 loop spans 15 amino acids.

This clonotype was seen ten or more times. This chain joins TRBV3-2 and TRBJ2-7. TRBV3-2 is assigned pseudogene status. CDR3 size: 14 residues. The CDR3 is CASSQDPTFTEQYF. In nucleotides, the CDR3 is TGTGCCAGCAGCCAAGATCCAACCTTTACGGAGCAGTACTTC.

The table lists this clonotype with many counts. V usage is TRBV4-1 and J usage is TRBJ2-2, with TRBD1 identical over 10 bases. Germline V lookup: CDR1 MGHRA, CDR2 YSYEKL. The J segment lost 4 bases and the V segment lost 4 bases, leaving 3 bases of the junction unmatched. The CDR3 totals 15 residues. CDR3: CASSRGQGGTGELFF. CDR3 coding DNA: TGCGCCAGCAGCCGCGGACAGGGGGGCACCGGGGAGCTGTTTTTT.

This sequence joins TRBV7-8 and TRBJ1-2, with 7 nucleotides matching TRBD1. V lost 8 bases, J lost 7 bases, and 16 bases stayed unmatched. Germline V gives CDR1 SGHVS, CDR2 FQNEAQ. The CDR3 covers 15 residues. The DNA of the CDR3 is TGTGCCAGCTGTGCCCCCGGGCTGAACAGGGGTGGCTACACCTTC. Translating it yields CASCAPGLNRGGYTF.

This clonotype was seen only a few times. The chain uses TRBV10-3 and TRBJ2-7, with D uncertain. Germline values: CDR1 ENHRY, CDR2 SYGVKD. The CDR3 runs 10 residues. Trimming cost V 8 bases and J 9 bases, with 11 bases left between them. This CDR3 is CAIGWGGQYF. The CDR3 DNA follows: TGTGCCATCGGGTGGGGTGGGCAGTACTTC.

In this sample, this clonotype turned up a few times. The CDR3 DNA follows: TGTGCCAGTAGCACGGGTAACAATGAGCAGTTCTTC. It codes for CASSTGNNEQFF. The chain links TRBV19 to TRBJ2-1; D is unclear. The V end lost 6 bases, the J end lost 5 bases, and 8 bases lay between the germline ends. The CDR3 is made up of 12 amino acids. The germline CDR1 and CDR2 sequences are LNHDA and SQIVND (reference sequence).

The chain employs TRBV7-2 and TRBJ1-6, with 8 bases identical to TRBD1. There are 14 residues in the CDR3. After removal of 6 bases from V and 6 bases from J, the junction contained 4 bases not matched to a gene. Germline V CDR1 and CDR2: SGHTA, FQGNSA. The CDR3 sequence: CASRSDRGNSPLHF. CDR3 bases: TGTGCCAGCAGGTCCGACAGGGGTAATTCACCCCTCCACTTT.